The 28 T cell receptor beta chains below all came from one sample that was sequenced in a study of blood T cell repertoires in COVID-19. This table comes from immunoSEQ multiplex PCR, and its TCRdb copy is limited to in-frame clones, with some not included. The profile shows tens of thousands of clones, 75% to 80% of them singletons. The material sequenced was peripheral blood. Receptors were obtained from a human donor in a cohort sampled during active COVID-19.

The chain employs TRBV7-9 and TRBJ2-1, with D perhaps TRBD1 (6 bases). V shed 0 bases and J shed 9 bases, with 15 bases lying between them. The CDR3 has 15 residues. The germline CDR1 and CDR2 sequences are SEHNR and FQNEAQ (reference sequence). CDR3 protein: CASSLAWGPAGEQFF. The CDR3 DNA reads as TGTGCCAGCAGCTTAGCTTGGGGGCCCGCCGGTGAGCAGTTCTTC.

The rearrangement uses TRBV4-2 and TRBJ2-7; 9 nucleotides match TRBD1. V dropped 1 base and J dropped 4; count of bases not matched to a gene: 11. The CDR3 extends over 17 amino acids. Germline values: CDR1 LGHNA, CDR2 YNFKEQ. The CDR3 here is CASSQVARTGVGYEQYF. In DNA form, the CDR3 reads TGTGCCAGCAGCCAAGTCGCTAGGACAGGGGTAGGGTACGAGCAGTACTTC.

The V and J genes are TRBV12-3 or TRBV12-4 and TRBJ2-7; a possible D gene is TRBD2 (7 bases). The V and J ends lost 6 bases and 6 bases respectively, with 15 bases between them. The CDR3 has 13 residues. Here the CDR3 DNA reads TGTGCCAGCAGCCCAGGAGGGGGGGGCGAGCAGTACTTC. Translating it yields CASSPGGGGEQYF.

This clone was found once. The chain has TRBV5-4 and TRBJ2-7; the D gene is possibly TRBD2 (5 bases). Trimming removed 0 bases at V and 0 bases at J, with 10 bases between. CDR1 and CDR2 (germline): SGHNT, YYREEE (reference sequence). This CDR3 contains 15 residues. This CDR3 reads CASSLERGISYEQYF. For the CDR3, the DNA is TGTGCCAGCAGCTTGGAACGGGGAATCTCCTACGAGCAGTACTTC.

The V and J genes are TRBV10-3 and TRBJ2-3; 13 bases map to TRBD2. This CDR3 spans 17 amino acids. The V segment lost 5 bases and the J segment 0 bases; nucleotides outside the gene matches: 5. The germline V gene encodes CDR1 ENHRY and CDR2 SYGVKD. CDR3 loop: CAISSLLAGGSTDTQYF. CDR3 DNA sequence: TGTGCCATCAGTTCCCTACTAGCGGGGGGGAGCACAGATACGCAGTATTTT.

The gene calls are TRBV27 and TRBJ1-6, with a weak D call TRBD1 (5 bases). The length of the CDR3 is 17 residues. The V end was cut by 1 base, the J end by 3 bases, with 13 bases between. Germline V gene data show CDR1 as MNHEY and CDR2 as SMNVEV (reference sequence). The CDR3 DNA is TGTGCCAGCAGTTTATTGGGGGGACTAAACTATAATTCACCCCTCCACTTT. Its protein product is CASSLLGGLNYNSPLHF.

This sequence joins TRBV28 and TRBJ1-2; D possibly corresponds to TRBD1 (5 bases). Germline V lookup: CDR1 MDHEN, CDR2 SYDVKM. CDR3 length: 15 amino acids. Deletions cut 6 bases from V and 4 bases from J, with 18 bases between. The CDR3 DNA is TGTGCCAGCAGCCCGGCGGGACCCTTCGGCTATGGCTACACCTTC. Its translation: CASSPAGPFGYGYTF.

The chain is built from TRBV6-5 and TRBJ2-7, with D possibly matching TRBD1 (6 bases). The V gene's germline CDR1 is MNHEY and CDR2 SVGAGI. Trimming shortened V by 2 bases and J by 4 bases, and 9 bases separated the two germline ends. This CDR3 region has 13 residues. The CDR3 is CASSYRQGYEQYF. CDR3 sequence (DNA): TGTGCCAGCAGTTACAGGCAGGGGTACGAGCAGTACTTC.

CDR3 protein: CATSRERLSEQYF. DNA of the CDR3: TGTGCCACCAGCAGAGAGAGACTAAGCGAGCAGTACTTC. J is TRBJ2-7 and V is TRBV15, with a possible D match to TRBD2 (5 bases). V was pared by 0 bases and J by 6 bases, with 9 bases between. The CDR3 spans 13 residues. Germline CDR1 is LNHNV and CDR2 is YYDKDF (reference sequence).

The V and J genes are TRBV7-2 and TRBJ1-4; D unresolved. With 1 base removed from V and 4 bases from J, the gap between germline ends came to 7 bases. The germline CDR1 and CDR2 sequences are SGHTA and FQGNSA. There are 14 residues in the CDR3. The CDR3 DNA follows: TGTGCCAGCAGCTTAGTGATCGGTAATGAAAAACTGTTTTTT. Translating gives CASSLVIGNEKLFF.

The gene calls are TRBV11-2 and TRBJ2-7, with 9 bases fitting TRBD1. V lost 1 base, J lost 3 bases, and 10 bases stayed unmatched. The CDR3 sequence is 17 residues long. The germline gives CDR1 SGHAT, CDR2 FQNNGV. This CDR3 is CASSLGTWGGQGYEQYF. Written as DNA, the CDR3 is TGTGCCAGCAGCTTAGGGACATGGGGGGGACAGGGCTACGAGCAGTACTTC.

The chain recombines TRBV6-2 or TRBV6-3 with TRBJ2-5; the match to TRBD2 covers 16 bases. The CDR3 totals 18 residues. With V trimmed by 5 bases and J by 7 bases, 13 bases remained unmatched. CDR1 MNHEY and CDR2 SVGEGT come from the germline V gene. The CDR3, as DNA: TGTGCCAGCAGTCTGCAGGGACTAGCGGGAGGGCCGGATGGGACCCAGTACTTC. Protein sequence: CASSLQGLAGGPDGTQYF.

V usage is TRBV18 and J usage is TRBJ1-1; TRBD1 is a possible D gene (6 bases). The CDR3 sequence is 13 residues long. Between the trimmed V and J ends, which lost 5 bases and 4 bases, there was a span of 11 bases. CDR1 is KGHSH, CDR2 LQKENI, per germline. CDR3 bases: TGTGCCAGCTCAGATCTAGGGGGCACTGAAGCTTTCTTT. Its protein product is CASSDLGGTEAFF.

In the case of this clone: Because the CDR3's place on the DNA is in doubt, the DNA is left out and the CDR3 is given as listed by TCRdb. This chain's CDR3 is CASSKVWVASGSGETQYF. The chain joins TRBV21-1 to TRBJ2-5; whether TRBD2, the table's D call, matches the DNA was not checked. TRBV21-1 is a pseudogene. The CDR3 numbers 18 amino acids, ends counted.

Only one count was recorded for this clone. CDR3 in amino acids: CASSRNEGGRAPVEQYF. The CDR3 nucleotides read TGTGCCAGCAGCCGGAACGAGGGCGGGAGGGCCCCGGTCGAGCAGTACTTC. V is TRBV4-2 and J is TRBJ2-7, with 9 nucleotides matching TRBD2. Germline V lookup: CDR1 LGHNA, CDR2 YNFKEQ. This CDR3 contains 17 residues. V lost 4 bases, J lost 6 bases, and 16 bases stayed unmatched.

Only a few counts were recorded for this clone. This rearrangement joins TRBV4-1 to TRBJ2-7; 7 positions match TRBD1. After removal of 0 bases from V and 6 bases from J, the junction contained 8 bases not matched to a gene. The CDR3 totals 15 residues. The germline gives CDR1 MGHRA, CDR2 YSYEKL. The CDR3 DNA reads TGCGCCAGCAGCCAAGAAGGATGGGACAGCCGCGAGCAGTACTTC. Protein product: CASSQEGWDSREQYF.

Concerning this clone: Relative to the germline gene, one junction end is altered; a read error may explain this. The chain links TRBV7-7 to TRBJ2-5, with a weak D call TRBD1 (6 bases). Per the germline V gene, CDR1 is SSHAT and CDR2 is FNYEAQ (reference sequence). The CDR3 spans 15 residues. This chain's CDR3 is CASSMRTQRGETQYF. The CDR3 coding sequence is TGTGCTAGCAGCATGAGAACTCAAAGGGGGGAGACCCAGTACTTC.

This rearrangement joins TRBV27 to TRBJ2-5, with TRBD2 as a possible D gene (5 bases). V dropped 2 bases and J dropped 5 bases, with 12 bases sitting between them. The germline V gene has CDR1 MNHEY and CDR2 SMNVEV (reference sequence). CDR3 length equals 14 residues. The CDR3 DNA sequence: TGTGCCAGCAGTTTAGGTCCGGGGATCGAGACCCAGTACTTC. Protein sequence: CASSLGPGIETQYF.

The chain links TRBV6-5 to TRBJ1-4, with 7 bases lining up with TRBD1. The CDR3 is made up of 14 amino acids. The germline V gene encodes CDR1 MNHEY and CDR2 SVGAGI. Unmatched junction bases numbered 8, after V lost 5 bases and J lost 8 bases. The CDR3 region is CASSTGVLREKLFF. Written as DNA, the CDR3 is TGTGCCAGCAGTACAGGGGTTTTAAGGGAAAAACTGTTTTTT.

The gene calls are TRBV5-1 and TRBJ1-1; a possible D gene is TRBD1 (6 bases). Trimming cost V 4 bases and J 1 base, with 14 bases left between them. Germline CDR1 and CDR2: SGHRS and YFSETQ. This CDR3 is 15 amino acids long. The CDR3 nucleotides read TGCGCCAGCAGCGGAACAGGGACGGGGAACACTGAAGCTTTCTTT. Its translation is CASSGTGTGNTEAFF.

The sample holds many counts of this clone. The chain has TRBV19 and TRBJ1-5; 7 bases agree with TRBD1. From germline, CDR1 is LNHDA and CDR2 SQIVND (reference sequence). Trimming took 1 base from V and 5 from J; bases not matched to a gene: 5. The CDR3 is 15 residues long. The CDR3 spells CASSIVGQSYQPQHF. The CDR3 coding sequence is TGTGCCAGTAGTATAGTGGGACAGTCCTATCAGCCCCAGCATTTT. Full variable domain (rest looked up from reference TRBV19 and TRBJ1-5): DGGITQSPKYLFRKEGQNVTLSCEQNLNHDAMYWYRQDPGQGLRLIYYSQIVNDFQKGDIAEGYSVSREKKESFPLTVTSAQKNPTAFYLCASSIVGQSYQPQHFGDGTRLSIL.

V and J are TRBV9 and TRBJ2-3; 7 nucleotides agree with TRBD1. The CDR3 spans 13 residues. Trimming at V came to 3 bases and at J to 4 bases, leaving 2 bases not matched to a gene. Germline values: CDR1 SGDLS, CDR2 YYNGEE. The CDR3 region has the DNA TGTGCCAGCAGCGGGCAGGGGGCAGATACGCAGTATTTT. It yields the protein CASSGQGADTQYF. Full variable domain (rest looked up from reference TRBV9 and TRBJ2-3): DSGVTQTPKHLITATGQRVTLRCSPRSGDLSVYWYQQSLDQGLQFLIQYYNGEERAKGNILERFSAQQFPDLHSELNLSSLELGDSALYFCASSGQGADTQYFGPGTRLTVL.

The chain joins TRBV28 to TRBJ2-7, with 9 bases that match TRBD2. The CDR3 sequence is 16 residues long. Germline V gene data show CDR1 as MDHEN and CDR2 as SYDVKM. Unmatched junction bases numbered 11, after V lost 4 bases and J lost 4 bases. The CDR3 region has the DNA TGTGCCAGCAGTTCCCCGGGGGGCGGGAGGGAATACGAGCAGTACTTC. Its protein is CASSSPGGGREYEQYF.

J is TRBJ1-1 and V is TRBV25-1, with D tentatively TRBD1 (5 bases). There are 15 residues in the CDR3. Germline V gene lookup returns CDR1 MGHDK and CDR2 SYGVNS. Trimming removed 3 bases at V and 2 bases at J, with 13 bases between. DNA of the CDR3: TGTGCCAGCAGTGACCCAACCAGGGCTAACACTGAAGCTTTCTTT. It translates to CASSDPTRANTEAFF.

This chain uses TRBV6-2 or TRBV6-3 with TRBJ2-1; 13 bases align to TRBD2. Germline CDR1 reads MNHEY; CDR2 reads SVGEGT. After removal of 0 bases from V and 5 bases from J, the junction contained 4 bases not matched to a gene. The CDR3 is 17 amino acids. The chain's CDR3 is CASSYSTSGREDNEQFF. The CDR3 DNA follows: TGTGCCAGCAGTTACTCAACTAGCGGGAGGGAGGACAATGAGCAGTTCTTC.

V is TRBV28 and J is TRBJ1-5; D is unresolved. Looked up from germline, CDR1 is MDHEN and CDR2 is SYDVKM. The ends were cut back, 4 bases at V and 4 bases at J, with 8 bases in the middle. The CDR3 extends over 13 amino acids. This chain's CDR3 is CASSYSQNQPQHF. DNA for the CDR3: TGTGCCAGCAGTTACAGTCAGAATCAGCCCCAGCATTTT.

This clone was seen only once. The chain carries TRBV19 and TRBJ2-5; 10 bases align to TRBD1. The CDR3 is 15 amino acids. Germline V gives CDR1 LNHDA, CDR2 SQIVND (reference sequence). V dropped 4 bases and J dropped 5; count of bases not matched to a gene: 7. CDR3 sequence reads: CASSTGDRGLETQYF. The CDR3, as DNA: TGTGCCAGTAGTACCGGGGACAGGGGTCTTGAGACCCAGTACTTC.

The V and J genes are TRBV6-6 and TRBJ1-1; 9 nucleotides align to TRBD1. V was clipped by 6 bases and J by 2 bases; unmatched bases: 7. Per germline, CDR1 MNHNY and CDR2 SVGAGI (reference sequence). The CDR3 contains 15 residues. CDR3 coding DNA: TGTGCCAGCAGCCCCCGGGGACAGGGCAACACTGAAGCTTTCTTT. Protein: CASSPRGQGNTEAFF.